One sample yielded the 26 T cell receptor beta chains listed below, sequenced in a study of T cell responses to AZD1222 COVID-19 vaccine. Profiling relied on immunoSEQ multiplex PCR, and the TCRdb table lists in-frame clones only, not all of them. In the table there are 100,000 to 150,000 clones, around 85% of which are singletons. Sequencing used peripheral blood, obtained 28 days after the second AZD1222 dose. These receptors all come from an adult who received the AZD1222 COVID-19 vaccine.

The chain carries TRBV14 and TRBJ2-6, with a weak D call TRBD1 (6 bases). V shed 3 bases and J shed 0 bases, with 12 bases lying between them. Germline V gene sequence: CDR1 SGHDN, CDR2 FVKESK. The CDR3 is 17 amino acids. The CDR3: CASSQWRGGSGANVLTF. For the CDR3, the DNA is TGTGCCAGCAGCCAGTGGCGAGGGGGCTCTGGGGCCAACGTCCTGACTTTC.

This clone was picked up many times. CDR3: CASSIGGNTEAFF. The CDR3 DNA sequence: TGTGCCAGTAGTATCGGGGGGAACACTGAAGCTTTCTTT. This sequence joins TRBV19 and TRBJ1-1; D perhaps matches TRBD1 (5 bases). This CDR3 has 13 amino acids. The V gene's germline CDR1 is LNHDA and CDR2 SQIVND (reference sequence). Trimming cost V 3 bases and J 1 base, with 6 bases left between them.

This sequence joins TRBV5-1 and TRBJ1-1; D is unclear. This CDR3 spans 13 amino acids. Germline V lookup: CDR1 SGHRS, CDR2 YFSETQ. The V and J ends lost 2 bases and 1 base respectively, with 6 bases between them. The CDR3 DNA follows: TGCGCCAGCAGCTTCAATGAGAACACTGAAGCTTTCTTT. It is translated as CASSFNENTEAFF.

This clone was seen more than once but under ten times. As DNA, the CDR3 is TGCGCCAGCAGCTTGGACAGCTCTAATTCACCCCTCCACTTT. Residues: CASSLDSSNSPLHF. The chain joins TRBV5-1 to TRBJ1-6; D remains unclear. The CDR3 is made up of 14 amino acids. CDR1 is SGHRS, CDR2 YFSETQ, per germline. V lost 0 bases and J 6 bases, leaving 7 bases between the germline ends. Using reference TRBV5-1 and TRBJ1-6 for the parts outside the CDR3, the full variable domain is KAGVTQTPRYLIKTRGQQVTLSCSPISGHRSVSWYQQTPGQGLQFLFEYFSETQRNKGNFPGRFSGRQFSNSRSEMNVSTLELGDSALYLCASSLDSSNSPLHFGNGTRLTVT.

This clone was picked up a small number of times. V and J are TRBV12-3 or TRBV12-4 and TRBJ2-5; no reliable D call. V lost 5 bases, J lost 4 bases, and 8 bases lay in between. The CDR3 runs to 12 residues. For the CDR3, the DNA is TGTGCCAGCAGTCCCATAAGAGAGACCCAGTACTTC. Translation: CASSPIRETQYF.

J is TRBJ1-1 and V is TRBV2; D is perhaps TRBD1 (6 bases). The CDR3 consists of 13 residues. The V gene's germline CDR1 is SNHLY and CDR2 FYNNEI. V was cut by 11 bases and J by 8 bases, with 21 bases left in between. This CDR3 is CAAEAQGRTEAFF. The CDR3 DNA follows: TGTGCCGCAGAGGCCCAGGGGAGGACCGAAGCTTTCTTT.

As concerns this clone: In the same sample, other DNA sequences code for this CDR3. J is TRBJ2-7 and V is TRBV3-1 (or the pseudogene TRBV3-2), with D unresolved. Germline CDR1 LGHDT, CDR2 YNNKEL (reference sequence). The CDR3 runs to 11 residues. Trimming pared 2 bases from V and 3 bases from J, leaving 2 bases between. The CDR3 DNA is TGTGCCAGCAGCCAAAGCTACGAGCAGTACTTC. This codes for CASSQSYEQYF.

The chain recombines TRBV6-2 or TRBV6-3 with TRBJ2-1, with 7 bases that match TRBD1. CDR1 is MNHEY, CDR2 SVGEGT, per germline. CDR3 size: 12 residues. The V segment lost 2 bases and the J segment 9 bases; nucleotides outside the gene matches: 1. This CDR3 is CASSYRTGEQFF. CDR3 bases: TGTGCCAGCAGTTACAGGACAGGTGAGCAGTTCTTC.

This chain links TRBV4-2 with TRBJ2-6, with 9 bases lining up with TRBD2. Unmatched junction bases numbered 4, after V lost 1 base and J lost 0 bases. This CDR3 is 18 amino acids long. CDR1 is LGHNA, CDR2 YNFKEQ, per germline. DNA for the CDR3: TGTGCCAGCAGCCAAGTTAATAGCGGGGGCTCTGGGGCCAACGTCCTGACTTTC. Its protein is CASSQVNSGGSGANVLTF.

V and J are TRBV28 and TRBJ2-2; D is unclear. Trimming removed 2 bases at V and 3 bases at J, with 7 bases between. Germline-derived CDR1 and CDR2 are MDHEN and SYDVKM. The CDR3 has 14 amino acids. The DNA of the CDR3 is TGTGCCAGCAGTTTAGAGGCATACACCGGGGAGCTGTTTTTT. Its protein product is CASSLEAYTGELFF.

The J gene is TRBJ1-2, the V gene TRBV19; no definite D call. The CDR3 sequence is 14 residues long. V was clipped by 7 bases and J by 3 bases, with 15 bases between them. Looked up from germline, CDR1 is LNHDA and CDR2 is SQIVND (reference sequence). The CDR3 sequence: CASNNLRADYGYTF. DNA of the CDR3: TGTGCCAGTAATAACCTCCGGGCGGACTATGGCTACACCTTC. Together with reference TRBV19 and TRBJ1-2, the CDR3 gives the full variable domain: DGGITQSPKYLFRKEGQNVTLSCEQNLNHDAMYWYRQDPGQGLRLIYYSQIVNDFQKGDIAEGYSVSREKKESFPLTVTSAQKNPTAFYLCASNNLRADYGYTFGSGTRLTVV.

The CDR3 spells CASHTSGTGFGYTF. CDR3 DNA sequence: TGTGCCAGCCACACTTCGGGGACAGGGTTTGGCTACACCTTC. V usage is TRBV27 and J usage is TRBJ1-2; 9 bases agree with TRBD1. The V and J ends lost 8 bases and 7 bases, in that order; junction bases with no gene match: 11. This CDR3 contains 14 residues. CDR1 is MNHEY, CDR2 SMNVEV, per germline (reference sequence).

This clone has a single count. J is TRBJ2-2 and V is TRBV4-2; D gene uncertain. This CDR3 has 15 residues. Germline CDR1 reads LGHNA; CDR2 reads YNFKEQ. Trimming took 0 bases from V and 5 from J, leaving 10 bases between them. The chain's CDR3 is CASSQERAATGELFF. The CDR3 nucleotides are TGTGCCAGCAGCCAAGAGCGCGCGGCGACCGGGGAGCTGTTTTTT.

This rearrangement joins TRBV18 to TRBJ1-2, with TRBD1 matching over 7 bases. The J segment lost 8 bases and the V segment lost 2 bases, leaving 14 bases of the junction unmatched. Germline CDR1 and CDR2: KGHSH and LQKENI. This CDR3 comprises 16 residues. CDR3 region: CASSPSTTGTLAGYTF. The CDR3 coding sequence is TGTGCCAGCTCACCATCGACGACAGGGACTCTTGCGGGCTACACCTTC.

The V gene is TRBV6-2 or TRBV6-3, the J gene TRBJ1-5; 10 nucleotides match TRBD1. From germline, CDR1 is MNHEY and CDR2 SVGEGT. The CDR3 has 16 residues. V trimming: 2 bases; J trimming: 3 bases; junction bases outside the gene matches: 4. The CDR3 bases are TGTGCCAGCAGTTACGGGGACAGGGGTGTCAATCAGCCCCAGCATTTT. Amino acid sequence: CASSYGDRGVNQPQHF.

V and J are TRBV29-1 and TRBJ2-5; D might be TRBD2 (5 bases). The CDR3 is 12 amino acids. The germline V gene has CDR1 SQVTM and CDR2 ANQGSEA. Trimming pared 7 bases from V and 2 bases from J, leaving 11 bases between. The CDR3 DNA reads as TGCAGCGCAAGCTCGGGGCAAGAGACCCAGTACTTC. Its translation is CSASSGQETQYF. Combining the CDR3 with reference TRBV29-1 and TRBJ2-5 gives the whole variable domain SAVISQKPSRDICQRGTSLTIQCQVDSQVTMMFWYRQQPGQSLTLIATANQGSEATYESGFVIDKFPISRPNLTFSTLTVSNMSPEDSSIYLCSASSGQETQYFGPGTRLLVL.

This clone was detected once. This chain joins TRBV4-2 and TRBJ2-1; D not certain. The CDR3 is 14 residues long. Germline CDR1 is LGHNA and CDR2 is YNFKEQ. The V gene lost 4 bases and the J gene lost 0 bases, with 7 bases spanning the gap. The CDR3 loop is CASSRGASYNEQFF. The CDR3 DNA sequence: TGTGCCAGCAGCCGTGGCGCCTCCTACAATGAGCAGTTCTTC.

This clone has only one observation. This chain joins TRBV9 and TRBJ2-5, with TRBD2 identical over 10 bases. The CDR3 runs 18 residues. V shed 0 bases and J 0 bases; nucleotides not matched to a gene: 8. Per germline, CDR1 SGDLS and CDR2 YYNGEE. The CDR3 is CASSVGSSGGPNQETQYF. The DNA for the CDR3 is TGTGCCAGCAGCGTAGGGTCTAGCGGGGGCCCTAACCAAGAGACCCAGTACTTC. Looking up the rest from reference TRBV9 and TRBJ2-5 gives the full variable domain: DSGVTQTPKHLITATGQRVTLRCSPRSGDLSVYWYQQSLDQGLQFLIQYYNGEERAKGNILERFSAQQFPDLHSELNLSSLELGDSALYFCASSVGSSGGPNQETQYFGPGTRLLVL.

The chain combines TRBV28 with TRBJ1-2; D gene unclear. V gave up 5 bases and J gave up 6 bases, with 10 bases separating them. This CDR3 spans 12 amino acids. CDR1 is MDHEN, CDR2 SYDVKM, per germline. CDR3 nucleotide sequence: TGTGCCAGCAGTATCTGGACGAATGGCTACACCTTC. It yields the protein CASSIWTNGYTF.

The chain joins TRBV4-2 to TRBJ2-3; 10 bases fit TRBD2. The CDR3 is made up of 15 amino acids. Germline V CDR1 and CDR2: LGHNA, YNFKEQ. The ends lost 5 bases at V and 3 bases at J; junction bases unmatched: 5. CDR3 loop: CASSETSGYTDTQYF. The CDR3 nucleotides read TGTGCCAGCAGCGAGACTAGCGGGTATACAGATACGCAGTATTTT.

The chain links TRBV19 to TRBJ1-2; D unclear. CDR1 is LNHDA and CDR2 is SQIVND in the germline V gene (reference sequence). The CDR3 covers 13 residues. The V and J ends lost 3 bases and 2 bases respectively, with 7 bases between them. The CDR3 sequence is CASSIGFNYGYTF. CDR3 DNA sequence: TGTGCCAGTAGTATCGGGTTCAACTATGGCTACACCTTC.

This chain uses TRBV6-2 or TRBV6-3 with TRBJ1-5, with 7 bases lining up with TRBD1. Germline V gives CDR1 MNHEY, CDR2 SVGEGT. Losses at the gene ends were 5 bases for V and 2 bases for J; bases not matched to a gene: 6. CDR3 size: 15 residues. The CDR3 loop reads CASSPDRVGNQPQHF. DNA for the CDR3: TGTGCCAGCAGTCCCGACAGGGTAGGCAATCAGCCCCAGCATTTT.

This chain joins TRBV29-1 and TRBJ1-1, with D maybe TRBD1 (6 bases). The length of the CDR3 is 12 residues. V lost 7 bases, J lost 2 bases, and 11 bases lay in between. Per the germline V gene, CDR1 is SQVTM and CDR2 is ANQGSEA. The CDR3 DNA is TGCAGCGGGGGACACGAAAACACTGAAGCTTTCTTT. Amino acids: CSGGHENTEAFF.

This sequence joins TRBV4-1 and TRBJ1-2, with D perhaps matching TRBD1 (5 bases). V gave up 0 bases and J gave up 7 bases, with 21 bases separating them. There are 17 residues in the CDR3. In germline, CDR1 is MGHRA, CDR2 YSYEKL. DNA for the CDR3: TGCGCCAGCAGCCAAGACGGGGCAGGGCCCGAGCGGGGTGGCTACACCTTC. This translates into CASSQDGAGPERGGYTF.

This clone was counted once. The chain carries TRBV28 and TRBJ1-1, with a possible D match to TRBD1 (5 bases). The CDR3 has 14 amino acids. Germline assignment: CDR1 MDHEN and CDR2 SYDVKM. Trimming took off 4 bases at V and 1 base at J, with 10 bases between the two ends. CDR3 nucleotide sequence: TGTGCCAGCAGTTGGACACCTCAGAACACTGAAGCTTTCTTT. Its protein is CASSWTPQNTEAFF.

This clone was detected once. CDR3 region: CASSLRLTVTQGTNYGYTF. In nucleotides, the CDR3 is TGTGCCAGCAGTTTAAGGTTAACGGTTACTCAAGGGACTAACTATGGCTACACCTTC. The J gene is TRBJ1-2, the V gene TRBV27; no reliable D call. This CDR3 has 19 amino acids. Trimming cost V 2 bases and J 0 bases, with 22 bases left between them. Germline V CDR1 and CDR2: MNHEY, SMNVEV (reference sequence).